This T cell receptor (beta chain) was sequenced for a study of neurological immune-mediated disorders (dated by TCRdb to 2018 to 2020). With regard to the full study: Using UMI-based sequencing, the study compared peripheral blood TCR-beta repertoires from patients with HTLV-I-associated myelopathy (HAM/TSP), patients with multiple sclerosis, and healthy controls. The approximately 100 TCR-beta libraries included longitudinal samples, technical triplicates and paired sorted CD4+ and CD8+ T-cell subsets alongside PBMC samples. Longitudinal HAM/TSP and healthy donors had 3 time-points each (roughly 3-45 month intervals). The cohort included some 68 subjects: about 14 with HAM/TSP, some 35 with multiple sclerosis, and approximately 20 healthy controls.

The time point label on this specimen signifies: longitudinal time-point 2. For the unsorted PBMC libraries, 2 million PBMCs were stored in RNAlater at -80 degrees C until RNA extraction and were used to generate the libraries. Peripheral blood was subjected to Ficoll-Hypaque density gradient centrifugation to isolate PBMCs, which were then cryopreserved in liquid nitrogen. cDNA synthesis used template-switch 5'RACE with a primer carrying a 10-nucleotide random unique molecular identifier tagging each TCR transcript. Over 180 million TCR-beta sequences, covering 15-18 subjects, were produced in each sequencing run. The RNeasy kit was used for extraction of total RNA. TCR-beta VDJ regions were amplified with primers for the TCR constant region and the 5'RACE anchor, using the KAPA Real-time Library Amplification kit. Sample indexes and Illumina adaptors were added in a first PCR, and a second PCR then increased library yield. The roughly 650 bp TCR product was size-selected on a 2% E-gel SizeSelection system after Ampure bead purification. Before pooling, library quality was checked on a Bioanalyzer, concentration was measured with Qubit, and libraries were quantified with the Kapa Library Quantification kit. Libraries were sequenced paired-end 2 x 150 bp on an Illumina HiSeq 2500. To increase sequence diversity, roughly 24-31% phiX was spiked into each library pool. Per the authors' processing: The quality-filtered reads were processed with the UMI-based MiGEC pipeline, whose error correction step removed more than 80% of the raw TCR sequences. IMGT germline references were used for aligning VDJ genes, and each clonotype was defined as a unique CDR3 amino acid sequence together with its V-J genes. Clonal expansion, Shannon diversity and CDR3 relatedness were evaluated with VDJtools (CalcPairwiseDistances, ClusterSamples), while phylogenetic trees were built in CLCbio workbench. Expanded clones were defined as having at least 8 unique UMIs, based on coefficient-of-variation modelling across technical triplicates. In-frame beta chains were kept once TCRdb had trimmed the public reads at Q25 with fastp and called clones with MiXCR. Each CDR3 protein appears once, grouped with its most common genes and DNA. These V and J calls are TCRdb output, not the study's own analysis. A total of some 50,000 distinct CDR3 sequences appear in this sample, about an eighth of them only once. The ten most abundant clones make up 3.5% to 5% of the sample.

V is pared back by 4 bases and J by 0 bases, with 11 bases lying between the germline termini. The germline V gene sets CDR1 to SGHRS and CDR2 to YFSETQ. CDR3 length: 15 amino acids, cysteine to phenylalanine. The DNA shown is the 45-base CDR3, in frame from base 1. In its sample, this clonotype was seen many times. Its antigen is currently not known. No base-level quality is on record; no much larger clone is a single base apart. What the authors observed across the whole study: Expanded clones from different subjects shared no identical CDR3 amino acid sequences, which suggests that TCR-beta repertoires were private in all groups. TCR clonal expansion was highest in HAM/TSP patients and lowest in MS patients, with MS patients falling below even healthy controls.

Sequencing used PBMCs. The TCR comes from a male donor with HTLV-1-associated myelopathy (HAM/TSP). This chain is built from TRBV5-1 and TRBJ1-3; no D gene can be assigned with confidence. The DNA sequence is as follows: TGCGCCAGCAGCAAACGACCGGGCTCTGGAAACACCATATATTTT. This yields the protein CASSKRPGSGNTIYF. The full variable domain, with segments outside the CDR3 supplied by the reference TRBV5-1 and TRBJ1-3 proteins, appears as KAGVTQTPRYLIKTRGQQVTLSCSPISGHRSVSWYQQTPGQGLQFLFEYFSETQRNKGNFPGRFSGRQFSNSRSEMNVSTLELGDSALYLCASSKRPGSGNTIYFGEGSWLTVV.